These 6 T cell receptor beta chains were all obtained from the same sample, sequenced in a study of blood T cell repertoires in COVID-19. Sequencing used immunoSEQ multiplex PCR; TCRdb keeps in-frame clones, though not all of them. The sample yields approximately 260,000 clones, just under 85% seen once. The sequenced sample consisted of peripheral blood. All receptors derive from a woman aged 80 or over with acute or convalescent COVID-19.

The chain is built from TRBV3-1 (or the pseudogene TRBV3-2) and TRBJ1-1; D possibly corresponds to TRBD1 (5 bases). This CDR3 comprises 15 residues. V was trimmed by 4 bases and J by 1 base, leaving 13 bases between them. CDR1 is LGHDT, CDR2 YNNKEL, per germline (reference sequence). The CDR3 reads CASSPSGRWNTEAFF. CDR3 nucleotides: TGTGCCAGCAGCCCCTCAGGGCGATGGAACACTGAAGCTTTCTTT.

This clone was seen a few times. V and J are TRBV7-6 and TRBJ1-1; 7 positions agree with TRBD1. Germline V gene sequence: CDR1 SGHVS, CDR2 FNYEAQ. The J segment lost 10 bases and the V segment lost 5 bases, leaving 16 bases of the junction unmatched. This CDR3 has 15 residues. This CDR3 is CASSPGHRGLRVAFF. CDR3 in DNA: TGTGCCAGCAGCCCGGGCCACAGGGGATTGCGTGTAGCTTTCTTT.

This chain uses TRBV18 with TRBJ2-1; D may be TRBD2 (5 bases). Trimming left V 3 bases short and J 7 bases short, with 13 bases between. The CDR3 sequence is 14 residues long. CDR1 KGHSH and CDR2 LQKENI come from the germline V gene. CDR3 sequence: CASSPEGMWNEQFF. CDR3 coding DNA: TGTGCCAGCTCACCTGAGGGAATGTGGAATGAGCAGTTCTTC.

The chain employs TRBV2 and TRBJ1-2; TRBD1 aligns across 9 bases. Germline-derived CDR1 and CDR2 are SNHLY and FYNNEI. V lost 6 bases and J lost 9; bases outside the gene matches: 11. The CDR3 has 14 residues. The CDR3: CASREPGQGTSYTF. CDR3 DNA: TGTGCCAGCAGGGAACCGGGACAGGGAACAAGCTACACCTTC.

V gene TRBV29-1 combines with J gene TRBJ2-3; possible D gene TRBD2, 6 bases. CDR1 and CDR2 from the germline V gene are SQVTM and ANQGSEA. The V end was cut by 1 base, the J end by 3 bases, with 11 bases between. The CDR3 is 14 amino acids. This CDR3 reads CSVEGIRGTDTQYF. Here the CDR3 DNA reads TGCAGCGTTGAAGGGATCCGGGGGACAGATACGCAGTATTTT.

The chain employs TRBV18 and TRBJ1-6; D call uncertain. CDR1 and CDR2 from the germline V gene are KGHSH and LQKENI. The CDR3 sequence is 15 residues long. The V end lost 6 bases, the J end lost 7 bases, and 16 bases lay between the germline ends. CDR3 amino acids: CASSIPGGMNSPLHF. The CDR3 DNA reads TGTGCCAGCTCCATCCCTGGAGGGATGAATTCACCCCTCCACTTT.